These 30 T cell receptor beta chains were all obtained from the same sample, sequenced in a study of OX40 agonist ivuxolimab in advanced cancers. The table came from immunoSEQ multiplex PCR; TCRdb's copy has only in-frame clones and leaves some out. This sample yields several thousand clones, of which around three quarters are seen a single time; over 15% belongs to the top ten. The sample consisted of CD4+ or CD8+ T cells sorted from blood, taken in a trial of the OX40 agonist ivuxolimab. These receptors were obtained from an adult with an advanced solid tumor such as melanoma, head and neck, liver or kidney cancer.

CDR3 sequence reads: CASSLGRGSYEQYF. The CDR3 nucleotides read TGTGCCAGCAGTCTGGGACGGGGCTCCTACGAGCAGTACTTC. The chain carries TRBV27 and TRBJ2-7, with D perhaps assigned TRBD1 or TRBD2 (5 bases each). Germline V lookup: CDR1 MNHEY, CDR2 SMNVEV (reference sequence). The CDR3 totals 14 residues. The V and J ends lost 5 bases and 0 bases respectively, with 11 bases between them.

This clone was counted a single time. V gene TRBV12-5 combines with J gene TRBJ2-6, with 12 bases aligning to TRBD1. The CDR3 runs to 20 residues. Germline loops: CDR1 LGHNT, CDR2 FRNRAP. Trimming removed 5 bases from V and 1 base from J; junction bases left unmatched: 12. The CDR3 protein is CASGPGQGAFYVSGANVLTF. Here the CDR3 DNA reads TGTGCTAGTGGTCCGGGACAGGGGGCGTTTTATGTGTCTGGGGCCAACGTCCTGACTTTC.

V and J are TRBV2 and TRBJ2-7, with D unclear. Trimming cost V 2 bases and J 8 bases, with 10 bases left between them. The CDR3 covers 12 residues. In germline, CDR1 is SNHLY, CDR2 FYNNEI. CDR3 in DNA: TGTGCCAGCAGTGAAAAGGTATGGCAGCAGTACTTC. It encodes CASSEKVWQQYF.

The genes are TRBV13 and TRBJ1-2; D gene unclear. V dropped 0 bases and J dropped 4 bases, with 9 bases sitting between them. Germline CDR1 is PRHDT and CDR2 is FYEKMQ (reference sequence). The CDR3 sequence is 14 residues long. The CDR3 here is CASSLGTLVYGYTF. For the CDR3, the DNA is TGTGCCAGCAGCTTAGGGACTCTAGTCTATGGCTACACCTTC.

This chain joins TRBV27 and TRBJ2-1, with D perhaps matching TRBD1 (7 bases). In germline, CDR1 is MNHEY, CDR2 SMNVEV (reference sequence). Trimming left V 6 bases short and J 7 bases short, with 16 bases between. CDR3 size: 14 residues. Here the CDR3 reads CASSTRTGGNEQFF. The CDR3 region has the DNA TGTGCCAGCAGCACCCGGACAGGAGGGAATGAGCAGTTCTTC.

Here the CDR3 reads CASSDLAGGSYEQYF. Here the CDR3 DNA reads TGTGCCAGCAGTGATCTAGCGGGGGGTTCCTACGAGCAGTACTTC. The chain recombines TRBV6-1 with TRBJ2-7; 11 nucleotides agree with TRBD2. The V and J ends lost 3 bases and 1 base, in that order; junction bases with no gene match: 2. CDR3 length: 15 amino acids. CDR1 MNHNS and CDR2 SASEGT come from the germline V gene.

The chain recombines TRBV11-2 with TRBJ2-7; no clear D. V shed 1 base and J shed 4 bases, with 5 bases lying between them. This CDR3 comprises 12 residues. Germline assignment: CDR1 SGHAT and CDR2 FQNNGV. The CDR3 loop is CASSLAGYEQYF. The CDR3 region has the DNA TGTGCCAGCAGCTTAGCGGGTTACGAGCAGTACTTC.

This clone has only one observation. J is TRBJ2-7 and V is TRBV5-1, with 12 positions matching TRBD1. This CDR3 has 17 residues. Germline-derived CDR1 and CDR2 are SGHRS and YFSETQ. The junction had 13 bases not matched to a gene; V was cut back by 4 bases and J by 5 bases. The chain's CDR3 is CASSPLPGTGGWDEQYF. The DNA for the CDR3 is TGCGCCAGCAGCCCCCTGCCCGGGACAGGGGGCTGGGACGAGCAGTACTTC.

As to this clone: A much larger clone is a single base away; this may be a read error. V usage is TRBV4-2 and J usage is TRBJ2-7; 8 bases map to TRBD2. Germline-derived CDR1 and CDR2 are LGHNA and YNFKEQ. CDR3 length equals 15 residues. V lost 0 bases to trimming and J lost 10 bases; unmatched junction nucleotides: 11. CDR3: CASSQDRGGQEAQYF. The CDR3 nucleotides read TGTGCCAGCAGCCAAGATCGGGGGGGCCAAGAGGCCCAGTACTTC.

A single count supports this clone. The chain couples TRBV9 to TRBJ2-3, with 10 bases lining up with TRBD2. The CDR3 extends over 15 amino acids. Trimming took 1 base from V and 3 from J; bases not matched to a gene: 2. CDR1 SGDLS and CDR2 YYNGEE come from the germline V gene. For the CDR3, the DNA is TGTGCCAGCAGCGTAAGTAGCGGGGGGACAGATACGCAGTATTTT. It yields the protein CASSVSSGGTDTQYF.

CDR3 sequence (DNA): TGCGCCAGCAGTGAAACTCTGGCGGAGAACTATGGCTACACCTTC. This codes for CASSETLAENYGYTF. The V call is TRBV10-1, the J call TRBJ1-2; D is ambiguous. Trimming stripped 3 bases from V and 2 bases from J, with 13 bases between. CDR3 length: 15 amino acids. Per the germline V gene, CDR1 is WNHNN and CDR2 is SYGVQD (reference sequence).

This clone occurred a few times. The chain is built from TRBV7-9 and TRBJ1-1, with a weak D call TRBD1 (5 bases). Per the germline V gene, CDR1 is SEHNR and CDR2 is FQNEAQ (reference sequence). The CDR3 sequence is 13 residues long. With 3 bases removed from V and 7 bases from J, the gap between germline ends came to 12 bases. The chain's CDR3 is CASSLGGLGEAFF. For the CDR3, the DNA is TGTGCCAGCAGCTTGGGGGGTTTGGGTGAAGCTTTCTTT.

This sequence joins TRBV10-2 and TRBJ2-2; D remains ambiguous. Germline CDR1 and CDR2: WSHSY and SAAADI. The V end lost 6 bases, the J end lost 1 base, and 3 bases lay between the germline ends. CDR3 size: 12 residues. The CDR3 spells CASRVNTGELFF. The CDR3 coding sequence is TGCGCCAGCAGGGTGAACACCGGGGAGCTGTTTTTT.

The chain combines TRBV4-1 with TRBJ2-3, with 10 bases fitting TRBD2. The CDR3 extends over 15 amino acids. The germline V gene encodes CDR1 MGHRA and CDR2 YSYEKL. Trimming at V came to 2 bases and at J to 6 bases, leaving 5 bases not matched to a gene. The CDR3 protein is CASSQIAGGFDTQYF. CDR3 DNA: TGCGCCAGCAGCCAAATAGCGGGGGGTTTTGATACGCAGTATTTT.

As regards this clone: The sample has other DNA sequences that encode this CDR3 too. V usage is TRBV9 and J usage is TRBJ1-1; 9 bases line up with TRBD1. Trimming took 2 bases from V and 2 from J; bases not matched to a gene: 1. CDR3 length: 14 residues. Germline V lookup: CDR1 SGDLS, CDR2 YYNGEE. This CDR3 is CASSVTGGNTEAFF. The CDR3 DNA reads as TGTGCCAGCAGCGTCACAGGGGGCAACACTGAAGCTTTCTTT.

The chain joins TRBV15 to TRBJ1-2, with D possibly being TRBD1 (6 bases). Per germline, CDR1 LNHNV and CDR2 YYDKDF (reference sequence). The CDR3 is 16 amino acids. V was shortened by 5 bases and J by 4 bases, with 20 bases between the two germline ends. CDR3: CATSGSGGQRSYGYTF. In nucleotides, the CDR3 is TGTGCCACCAGCGGCTCCGGGGGCCAACGGAGCTATGGCTACACCTTC.

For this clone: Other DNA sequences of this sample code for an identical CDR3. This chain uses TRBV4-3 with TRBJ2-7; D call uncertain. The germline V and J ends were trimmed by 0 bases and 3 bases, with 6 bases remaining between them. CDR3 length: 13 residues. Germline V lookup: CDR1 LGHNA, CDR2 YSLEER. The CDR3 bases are TGCGCCAGCAGCCAAGATAGAGGCTACGAGCAGTACTTC. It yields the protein CASSQDRGYEQYF.

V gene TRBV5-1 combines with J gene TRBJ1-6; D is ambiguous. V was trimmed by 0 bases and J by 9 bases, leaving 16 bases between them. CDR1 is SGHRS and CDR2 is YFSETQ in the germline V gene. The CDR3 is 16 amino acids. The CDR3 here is CASSLGAPRPSSPLHF. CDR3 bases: TGCGCCAGCAGCTTGGGGGCCCCCCGGCCCAGTTCACCCCTCCACTTT.

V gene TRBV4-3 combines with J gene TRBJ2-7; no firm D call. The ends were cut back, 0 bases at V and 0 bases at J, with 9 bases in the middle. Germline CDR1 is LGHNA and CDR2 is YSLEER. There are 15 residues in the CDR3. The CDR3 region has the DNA TGCGCCAGCAGCCAAGAAGACGCTAGCTCCTACGAGCAGTACTTC. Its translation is CASSQEDASSYEQYF.

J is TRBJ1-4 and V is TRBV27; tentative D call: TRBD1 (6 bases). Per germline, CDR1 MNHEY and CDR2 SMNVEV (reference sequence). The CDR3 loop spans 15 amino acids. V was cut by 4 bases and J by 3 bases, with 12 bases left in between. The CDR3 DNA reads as TGTGCCAGCAGTTGGGGGGGGCGGGCTAATGAAAAACTGTTTTTT. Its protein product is CASSWGGRANEKLFF.

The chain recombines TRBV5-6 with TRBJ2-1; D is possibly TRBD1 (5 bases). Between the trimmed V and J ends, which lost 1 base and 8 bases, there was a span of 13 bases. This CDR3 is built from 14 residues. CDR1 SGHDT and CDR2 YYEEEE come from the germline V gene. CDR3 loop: CASSLFTGMDEQFF. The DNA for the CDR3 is TGTGCCAGCAGCTTGTTCACAGGTATGGATGAGCAGTTCTTC.

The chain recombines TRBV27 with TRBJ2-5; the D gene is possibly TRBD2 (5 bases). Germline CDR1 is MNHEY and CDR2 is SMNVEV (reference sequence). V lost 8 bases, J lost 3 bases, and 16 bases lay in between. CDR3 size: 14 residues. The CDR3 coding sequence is TGTGCCAGCCGCCCCGACGGGGAGAAAGAGACCCAGTACTTC. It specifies CASRPDGEKETQYF.

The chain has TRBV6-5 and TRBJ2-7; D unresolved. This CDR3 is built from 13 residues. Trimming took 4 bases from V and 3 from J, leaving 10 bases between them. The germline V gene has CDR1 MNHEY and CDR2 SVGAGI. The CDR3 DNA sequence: TGTGCCAGCAGTTTATACCGGGTCTACGAGCAGTACTTC. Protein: CASSLYRVYEQYF.

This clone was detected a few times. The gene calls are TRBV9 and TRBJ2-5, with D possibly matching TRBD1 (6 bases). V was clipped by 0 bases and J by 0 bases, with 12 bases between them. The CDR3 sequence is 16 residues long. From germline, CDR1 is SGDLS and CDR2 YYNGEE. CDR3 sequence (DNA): TGTGCCAGCAGCGTAGCACAGGGTGGGTACCAAGAGACCCAGTACTTC. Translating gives CASSVAQGGYQETQYF.

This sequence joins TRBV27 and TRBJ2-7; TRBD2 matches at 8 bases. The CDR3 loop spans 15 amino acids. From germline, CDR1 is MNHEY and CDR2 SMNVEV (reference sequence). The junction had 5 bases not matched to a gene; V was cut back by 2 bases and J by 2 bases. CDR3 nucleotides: TGTGCCAGCAGTTTACACGGGGGGGCAACCTACGAGCAGTACTTC. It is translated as CASSLHGGATYEQYF.

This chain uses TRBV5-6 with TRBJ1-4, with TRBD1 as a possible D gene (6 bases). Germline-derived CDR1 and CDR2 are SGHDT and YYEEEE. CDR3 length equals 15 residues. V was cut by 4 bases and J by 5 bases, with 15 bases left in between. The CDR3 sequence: CASSGAGDPNEKLFF. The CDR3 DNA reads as TGTGCCAGCAGCGGGGCAGGGGATCCCAATGAAAAACTGTTTTTT.

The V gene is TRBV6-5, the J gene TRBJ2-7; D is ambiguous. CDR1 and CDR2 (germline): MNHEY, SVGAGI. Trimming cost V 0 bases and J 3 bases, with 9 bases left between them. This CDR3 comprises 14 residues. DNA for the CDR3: TGTGCCAGCAGTTACTCGCGGCTAGACTACGAGCAGTACTTC. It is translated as CASSYSRLDYEQYF.

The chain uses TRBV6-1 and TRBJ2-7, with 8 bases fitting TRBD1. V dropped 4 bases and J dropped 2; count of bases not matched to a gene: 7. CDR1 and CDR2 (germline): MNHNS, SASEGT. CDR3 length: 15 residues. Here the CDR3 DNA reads TGTGCCAGCAGTGTCGAGGACAGGGCAGCCTACGAGCAGTACTTC. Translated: CASSVEDRAAYEQYF.

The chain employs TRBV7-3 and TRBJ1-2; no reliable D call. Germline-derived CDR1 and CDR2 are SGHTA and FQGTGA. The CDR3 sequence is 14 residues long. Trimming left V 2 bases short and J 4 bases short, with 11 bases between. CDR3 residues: CASSLGPRGYGYTF. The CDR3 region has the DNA TGTGCCAGCAGCTTAGGCCCGCGGGGCTATGGCTACACCTTC.

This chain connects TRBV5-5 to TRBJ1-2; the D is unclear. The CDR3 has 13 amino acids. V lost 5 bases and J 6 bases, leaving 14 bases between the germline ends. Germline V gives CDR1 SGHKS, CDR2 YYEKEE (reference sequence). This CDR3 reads CASRPTVVDGYTF. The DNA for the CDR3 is TGTGCCAGCAGACCTACGGTGGTCGATGGCTACACCTTC.